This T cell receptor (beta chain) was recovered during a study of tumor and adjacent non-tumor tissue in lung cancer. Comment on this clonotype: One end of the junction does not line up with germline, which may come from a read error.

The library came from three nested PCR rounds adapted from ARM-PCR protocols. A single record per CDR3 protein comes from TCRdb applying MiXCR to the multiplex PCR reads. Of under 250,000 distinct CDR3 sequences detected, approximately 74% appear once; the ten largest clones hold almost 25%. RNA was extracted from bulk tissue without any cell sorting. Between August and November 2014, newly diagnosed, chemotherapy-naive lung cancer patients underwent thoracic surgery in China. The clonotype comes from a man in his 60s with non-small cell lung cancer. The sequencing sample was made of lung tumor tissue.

CDR3 nucleotides: TGCGCCAGCAGCCAAGATCCGACCCGGGCCCTGCGTGAAAATCTGTTTTTT. Translating it yields CASSQDPTRALRENLFF. V usage is TRBV4-1 and J usage is TRBJ1-4; D remains ambiguous. Germline V gives CDR1 MGHRA, CDR2 YSYEKL. The CDR3 extends over 17 amino acids.